Listed below are T cell receptor beta chains from one sample, sequenced in a study of blood T cells in healthy people across ages. One entry per CDR3 protein, called by TCRdb with MiXCR from the 5' RACE reads. The sample includes around 800,000 distinct CDR3 sequences, about 62% of them seen just once. Sequences were obtained from blood. The receptors were sampled from a man under 40 in good health. The CDR3 runs from the conserved cysteine through the conserved F or W. D genes are given only for firm matches.

J	V	D	length	CDR3	DNA
TRBJ1-1	TRBV27	.	14	CASSLSQTNTEAFF	TGTGCCAGCAGTTTATCGCAGACGAACACTGAAGCTTTCTTT
TRBJ2-3	TRBV5-1	TRBD1	15	CASSPGQPLTDTQYF	TGCGCCAGCAGCCCGGGACAGCCGCTGACAGATACGCAGTATTTT
TRBJ2-3	TRBV5-6	TRBD1	16	CASSSPGTGVTDTQYF	TGTGCCAGCAGCTCCCCCGGGACAGGGGTCACAGATACGCAGTATTTT
TRBJ1-2	TRBV25-1	TRBD1	13	CASSDQGGYGYTF	TGTGCCAGCAGTGATCAGGGGGGCTACGGCTACACCTTC
TRBJ2-7	TRBV29-1	TRBD1	13	CSVTWTGSYEQYF	TGCAGCGTTACCTGGACAGGTTCCTACGAGCAGTACTTC
TRBJ2-6	TRBV5-1	.	15	CASSLDLSGANVLTF	TGCGCCAGCAGCTTGGACCTCTCTGGGGCCAACGTCCTGACTTTC
TRBJ2-5	TRBV2	TRBD2	16	CASSEVGLGSSETQYF	TGTGCCAGCAGTGAAGTAGGACTAGGGAGTTCAGAGACCCAGTACTTC
TRBJ1-6	TRBV9	TRBD1	15	CASSQGTGNNSPLHF	TGTGCCAGCAGCCAAGGGACAGGGAATAATTCACCCCTCCACTTT
TRBJ2-3	TRBV13	TRBD2	15	CASTRAGVSTDTQYF	TGTGCCAGCACCAGAGCGGGGGTTAGCACAGATACGCAGTATTTT
TRBJ2-1	TRBV5-1	TRBD2	17	CASSLVMVAGGHNEQFF	TGCGCCAGCAGCCTCGTGATGGTAGCGGGGGGGCACAATGAGCAGTTCTTC
TRBJ2-7	TRBV29-1	TRBD1	15	CSVELPDRVGYEQYF	TGCAGCGTTGAACTCCCGGACAGGGTGGGGTACGAGCAGTACTTC